This TCR beta chain is from a study of blood T cell repertoires in COVID-19. The overall study: COVID-19 samples from acute and convalescent phases originated in the United States, Italy and Spain. Sample material is recorded as cDNA or gDNA derived from T cells, B-cell-depleted T cells, or PBMCs.

This CDR3 region has 14 residues. Per the original data handling: For nucleated cells, counts were estimated from reference gene primer amplification. Using immunoSEQ multiplex PCR, the repertoire was profiled, and TCRdb retains in-frame clones only, with some absent. The D gene and trimming were derived from the DNA, and the V and J assignments and clone size from that table. This table has fewer than 150,000 clones, 70% to 90% appearing once. V gene TRBV21-1 combines with J gene TRBJ1-3. TRBV21-1 represents a pseudogene. This TCR came from a human donor in a cohort sampled during active COVID-19. Sequencing was carried out using peripheral blood. This CDR3 is CASSQRGGENTIYF. CDR3 sequence (DNA): TGTGCCAGCAGCCAGAGAGGGGGGGAAAACACCATATATTTT.